This T cell receptor (beta chain) derives from a study of OX40 agonist ivuxolimab in advanced cancers. With regard to the full study: Ivuxolimab was a fully human IgG2 agonistic monoclonal antibody targeting the costimulatory receptor OX40 (CD134). Intravenous ivuxolimab was administered to patients every 2 weeks at six dose levels: 0.01, 0.1, 0.3, 1.5, 3 and 10 mg/kg. Among the 52 dose-escalation patients, around 19 had hepatocellular carcinoma, about 15 melanoma, 9 renal cell carcinoma and 9 head and neck cancer. Peripheral TCRbeta sequencing aimed to test whether ivuxolimab altered TCR sequence diversity and caused clonal T-cell expansion. The paper reports the monotherapy dose-escalation portion (N of about 51 patients) of the phase I ivuxolimab trial. Prior anti-PD-1, anti-PD-L1 or anti-CTLA-4 therapy was permitted, and approximately 41% of dose-escalation patients had received checkpoint inhibitors. Three dose-escalation patients achieved partial responses, one with hepatocellular carcinoma and two with cutaneous melanoma. In the dose-escalation cohort, 82.7% of patients were male, and the mean age was 60 years with a range of roughly 23 to 79. Study-level results and caveats: The antigen specificity of the peripheral T cells that underwent clonal expansion was not determined. Clonal expansion of both CD4+ and CD8+ blood T cells was observed from baseline to week 6 at doses 0.1 to 3.0 mg/kg. Low levels of normalized T-cell clonal expansion were also shown by some nonresponding patients. In the 0.1-3.0 mg/kg groups, partial responders were among the patients with the lowest normalized peripheral clonal expansion, particularly in CD8+ T cells. After ivuxolimab, expanded clones were on average more numerous among CD8+ T cells than among CD4+ T cells.

To sequence the TCRbeta CDR3 region, genomic DNA was isolated from the sorted cells. The immunoSEQ Assay was used for sequencing of TCRbeta CDR3 regions. In TCRdb, the immuneACCESS table is reduced to in-frame sequences with V and J assigned. These tables do not hold every clone; where another copy was compared, an unresolved V gene accounts for under half, and the others remain unexplained. The sample table contains 9,000 to 13,000 clones; only one count was recorded for around 74% of them. The ten largest make up approximately 36% of the sample. V loses 0 bases, J loses 3 bases, and the germline ends lie 7 bases apart. The CDR3 contains 13 residues, cysteine and phenylalanine counted. Only the CDR3 portion is preserved as DNA: 39 bases, with reading frame beginning at the first base. Per the germline V gene (reference sequence), SGHNT is the CDR1 and YYREEE is the CDR2. On this clone: This receptor's antigen is unknown. No clone much larger than this one lies a single base away; base qualities are absent.

The trial excluded patients who had a history of autoimmune disease or who were on systemic immunosuppression. Peripheral blood for TCR sequencing was collected from all dose cohorts at baseline, on cycle 4 day 1, and on cycle 7 day 1. The samples were drawn from a first-in-human, open-label, multicenter phase I dose-escalation trial of ivuxolimab. Adults with locally advanced or metastatic head and neck squamous cell, hepatocellular, melanoma or renal cell carcinoma were enrolled in the trial. CD4+ and CD8+ T cells were sorted separately from peripheral blood before TCR sequencing. The source is an adult with an advanced solid tumor such as melanoma, head and neck, liver or kidney cancer. The rearranged segments are TRBV5-4 and TRBJ2-7; a confident D gene designation cannot be given. The sequenced sample was CD4+ or CD8+ T cells sorted from blood, obtained in a trial of the OX40 agonist ivuxolimab. In nucleotides, the sequence is TGTGCCAGCAGCTTGGGCGAGTACTACGAGCAGTACTTC. Its amino acids are CASSLGEYYEQYF.